The TCR beta chain described here comes from a study of blood T cell repertoires in COVID-19. Study background: Material from acute and convalescent COVID-19 was sourced from the United States, Italy and Spain. Sources were T cells, B-cell-depleted T cells, or PBMCs; the material itself was cDNA or gDNA.

Germline CDR1 and CDR2: MNHEY and SVGAGI. CDR3 size: 13 residues. V gave up 6 bases and J gave up 5 bases, with 8 bases separating them. TCRdb's table, derived via immunoSEQ multiplex PCR, lists solely in-frame clones and lacks some. The sample lists roughly 100,000 clones, 84% occurring once. A single count supports this clone. The J gene is TRBJ1-6, the V gene TRBV6-5; D call uncertain. The sequenced sample consisted of peripheral blood. The receptor was derived from a man aged 35 to 55 with active or convalescent COVID-19. This CDR3 reads CASSLWHNSPLHF. The CDR3 region has the DNA TGTGCCAGCAGCCTTTGGCATAATTCACCCCTCCACTTT.